In this sample, the clone carrying this T cell receptor (beta chain) turned up once. Per the study methods: Estimation of nucleated cell counts relied on the amplification of reference gene primers. Profiled with immunoSEQ multiplex PCR; TCRdb holds only in-frame clones, not every one. The V and J calls and clone size are taken from that table; D and trimming were inferred from the DNA. The sample lists hundreds of thousands of clones, less than 90% occurring once. Germline V gives CDR1 MNHEY, CDR2 SVGEGT. There are 18 residues in the CDR3. V lost 6 bases and J lost 4; bases outside the gene matches: 17. This sample stems from a study of blood T cell repertoires in COVID-19.

The chain has TRBV6-2 or TRBV6-3 and TRBJ2-3; 9 nucleotides align to TRBD1. The sequenced sample was peripheral blood. The sequence was collected from a woman in her 70s with active or convalescent COVID-19. The CDR3: CASSPIPKRDRDPDTQYF. In DNA form, the CDR3 reads TGTGCCAGCAGCCCTATCCCCAAACGGGACAGGGACCCAGATACGCAGTATTTT.